A single sample is the source of the 22 T cell receptor beta chains below, sequenced in a study of cytomegalovirus exposure and HLA in healthy donors (dated by TCRdb to about 2017). The library was produced with the immunoSEQ multiplex PCR assay. For the multiplex PCR, a mixture combining 60 forward primers for TCR Vbeta segments and 13 reverse primers for TCR Jbeta segments was used. Sourced from immuneACCESS, this table was stored by TCRdb with only in-frame sequences that have V and J called. A share of the clones is absent; for the studies checked, an unresolved V gene accounts for under half, and the remainder has no known explanation. Across this sample there are about 45,000 clones, with about two thirds seen only once. About 3.2% of the sample is in the top ten clones. Sequencing input: PBMCs. Receptor source: a woman younger than 45 in good health and CMV-seronegative.

This clone was observed a few times. The chain has TRBV10-2 and TRBJ2-7; D gene ambiguous. The germline gives CDR1 WSHSY, CDR2 SAAADI. This CDR3 is 16 amino acids long. The V end was cut by 0 bases, the J end by 3 bases, with 15 bases between. The CDR3 loop is CASSESMVPRSYEQYF. CDR3 in DNA: TGCGCCAGCAGTGAGTCGATGGTCCCTCGCAGCTACGAGCAGTACTTC.

The chain has TRBV30 and TRBJ1-2, with unresolved D. CDR3 length: 12 residues. The germline gives CDR1 GTSNPN, CDR2 SVGIG (reference sequence). Between the trimmed V and J ends, which lost 4 bases and 11 bases, there was a span of 17 bases. CDR3 nucleotide sequence: TGTGCCTGGACCGACGGCTACCCCAGGTACACCTTC. This codes for CAWTDGYPRYTF.

A few counts support this clone. V usage is TRBV6-5 and J usage is TRBJ2-7; TRBD1 aligns across 7 bases. V shed 6 bases and J 0 bases; nucleotides not matched to a gene: 5. This CDR3 spans 14 amino acids. Germline CDR1 is MNHEY and CDR2 is SVGAGI. The CDR3 sequence is CASSQGDSSYEQYF. The CDR3 DNA sequence: TGTGCCAGCAGCCAGGGGGACAGCTCCTACGAGCAGTACTTC.

A few counts support this clone. The rearrangement uses TRBV6-6 and TRBJ1-4, with TRBD1 as a possible D gene (6 bases). The germline V and J ends were trimmed by 6 bases and 6 bases, with 11 bases remaining between them. The germline gives CDR1 MNHNY, CDR2 SVGAGI (reference sequence). The CDR3 is 13 amino acids. CDR3 sequence reads: CASSLTGDEKLFF. CDR3 nucleotide sequence: TGTGCCAGCAGCTTGACAGGAGATGAAAAACTGTTTTTT.

This clone occurred a few times. V usage is TRBV10-3 and J usage is TRBJ2-1; 7 bases match TRBD2. The CDR3 runs to 16 residues. V dropped 8 bases and J dropped 7; count of bases not matched to a gene: 17. From germline, CDR1 is ENHRY and CDR2 SYGVKD. As DNA, the CDR3 is TGTGCCATCGAATCCGGGACTATCGGGATCGGTAATGAGCAGTTCTTC. Protein sequence: CAIESGTIGIGNEQFF.

The chain is built from TRBV25-1 and TRBJ2-1; a weak D match, TRBD2 (7 bases). V was clipped by 6 bases and J by 8 bases, with 14 bases between them. This CDR3 is 13 amino acids long. Germline V CDR1 and CDR2: MGHDK, SYGVNS. The CDR3 loop is CASSRVGGHEQFF. The CDR3 DNA sequence: TGTGCCAGCAGCCGAGTCGGGGGGCATGAGCAGTTCTTC.

V gene TRBV30 combines with J gene TRBJ2-1; 8 bases are a match to TRBD1. V was clipped by 4 bases and J by 7 bases; unmatched bases: 12. Looked up from germline, CDR1 is GTSNPN and CDR2 is SVGIG (reference sequence). The CDR3 runs to 15 residues. CDR3 sequence (DNA): TGTGCCTGGACCCGCCTTTGGACAGGGAATAATGAGCAGTTCTTC. Its protein product is CAWTRLWTGNNEQFF.

The chain uses TRBV7-2 and TRBJ1-1; weak D call: TRBD1 (6 bases). Looked up from germline, CDR1 is SGHTA and CDR2 is FQGNSA. V was cut by 4 bases and J by 0 bases, with 9 bases left in between. This CDR3 has 14 amino acids. The CDR3 DNA reads TGTGCCAGCAGCTCCAAGGGGGTGAACACTGAAGCTTTCTTT. Translated: CASSSKGVNTEAFF.

The rearrangement joins TRBV2 to TRBJ2-1; the match to TRBD2 covers 10 bases. J lost 7 bases, V lost 2 bases, and 17 bases had no gene match. Germline V gives CDR1 SNHLY, CDR2 FYNNEI. CDR3 size: 19 residues. CDR3 in DNA: TGTGCCAGCAGTGAATGGCTAGCGGGGGCCCCTTGGGGGGGGAATGAGCAGTTCTTC. This translates into CASSEWLAGAPWGGNEQFF.

The chain uses TRBV28 and TRBJ1-1, with a tentative D call TRBD1 (5 bases). The CDR3 is made up of 14 amino acids. Germline lookup yields CDR1 MDHEN and CDR2 SYDVKM. V gave up 6 bases and J gave up 5 bases, with 16 bases separating them. The CDR3 sequence is CASSPGAGWTEAFF. DNA for the CDR3: TGTGCCAGCAGCCCTGGGGCTGGGTGGACTGAAGCTTTCTTT. Variable domain in full (rest from reference TRBV28 and TRBJ1-1): DVKVTQSSRYLVKRTGEKVFLECVQDMDHENMFWYRQDPGLGLRLIYFSYDVKMKEKGDIPEGYSVSREKKERFSLILESASTNQTSMYLCASSPGAGWTEAFFGQGTRLTVV.

The genes are TRBV10-2 and TRBJ2-1; the D is unclear. V shed 0 bases and J shed 8 bases, with 5 bases lying between them. The CDR3 is made up of 12 amino acids. Germline CDR1 and CDR2: WSHSY and SAAADI. CDR3 region: CASSESRDEQFF. The CDR3 bases are TGCGCCAGCAGTGAGTCAAGAGATGAGCAGTTCTTC.

The chain has TRBV25-1 and TRBJ1-1; maybe TRBD1 (6 bases). In germline, CDR1 is MGHDK, CDR2 SYGVNS. Trimming shortened V by 3 bases and J by 5 bases, and 19 bases separated the two germline ends. This CDR3 has 16 residues. Written as DNA, the CDR3 is TGTGCCAGCAGTGATGAGCCGGGACAAAAGCGGACTGAAGCTTTCTTT. Amino acids: CASSDEPGQKRTEAFF.

The V and J genes are TRBV7-9 and TRBJ1-2; unclear D gene. V lost 6 bases and J lost 5, with 13 bases in between. The length of the CDR3 is 13 residues. Looked up from germline, CDR1 is SEHNR and CDR2 is FQNEAQ (reference sequence). CDR3 nucleotide sequence: TGTGCCAGCAGGATTCCGGTCTCGTATGGCTACACCTTC. Translating it yields CASRIPVSYGYTF.

This clone was picked up a small number of times. The rearrangement links TRBV5-1 to TRBJ1-4, with 9 bases aligning to TRBD1. The germline CDR1 and CDR2 sequences are SGHRS and YFSETQ. Germline trimming cut 4 bases from V and 7 bases from J; bases unmatched to any gene: 8. The CDR3 is made up of 15 amino acids. The CDR3, as DNA: TGCGCCAGCAGCCGGGGACAGGGCGAGGCTGAAAAACTGTTTTTT. Its protein is CASSRGQGEAEKLFF. Looking up the rest from reference TRBV5-1 and TRBJ1-4 gives the full variable domain: KAGVTQTPRYLIKTRGQQVTLSCSPISGHRSVSWYQQTPGQGLQFLFEYFSETQRNKGNFPGRFSGRQFSNSRSEMNVSTLELGDSALYLCASSRGQGEAEKLFFGSGTQLSVL.

The V and J genes are TRBV30 and TRBJ1-5; D is unresolved. The length of the CDR3 is 14 residues. The germline CDR1 and CDR2 sequences are GTSNPN and SVGIG (reference sequence). Deletions cut 1 base from V and 7 bases from J, with 14 bases between. DNA for the CDR3: TGTGCCTGGAGTGGAGGGCAGGCCGGGCAGCCCCAGCATTTT. Encoded protein: CAWSGGQAGQPQHF.

V usage is TRBV6-1 and J usage is TRBJ2-5; 8 positions match TRBD2. The CDR3 contains 15 residues. The trim removed 1 base at V and 4 bases at J, leaving 5 bases unmatched. CDR1 is MNHNS and CDR2 is SASEGT in the germline V gene. The CDR3 spells CASSEGTSSRETQYF. CDR3 DNA sequence: TGTGCCAGCAGTGAAGGGACTAGCTCCCGAGAGACCCAGTACTTC.

The chain employs TRBV4-2 and TRBJ2-2; D unresolved. Germline V CDR1 and CDR2: LGHNA, YNFKEQ. This CDR3 has 18 amino acids. The germline V and J ends were trimmed by 5 bases and 2 bases, with 21 bases remaining between them. The CDR3 DNA sequence: TGTGCCAGCAGCTCTGCCGTCTGGTTCCAGGCTAACACCGGGGAGCTGTTTTTT. Amino acids: CASSSAVWFQANTGELFF.

CDR3 sequence (DNA): TGTGCCAGGAGGACTAGCGGGAGTGGGGACACCGGGGAGCTGTTTTTT. Its translation is CARRTSGSGDTGELFF. The chain couples TRBV2 to TRBJ2-2, with 13 bases identical to TRBD2. From germline, CDR1 is SNHLY and CDR2 FYNNEI. The CDR3 extends over 16 amino acids. Losses at the gene ends were 9 bases for V and 3 bases for J; bases not matched to a gene: 7.

With respect to this clone: The junction departs from the called germline gene at one end, perhaps through a read error. The chain links TRBV18 to TRBJ2-2; 7 bases map to TRBD1. The CDR3 covers 16 residues. The V gene's germline CDR1 is KGHSH and CDR2 LQKENI. CDR3 region: CASSPQGLGNTGELFF. The CDR3 coding sequence is TGTGCCAGCTCCCCACAGGGGTTGGGCAACACCGGGGAGCTGTTTTTT.

This chain connects TRBV7-8 to TRBJ2-1; D remains ambiguous. Trimming stripped 5 bases from V and 8 bases from J, with 16 bases between. This CDR3 is 14 amino acids long. Germline CDR1 reads SGHVS; CDR2 reads FQNEAQ. CDR3 sequence: CASSIPTEPYEQFF. Written as DNA, the CDR3 is TGTGCCAGCAGCATACCTACAGAGCCCTATGAGCAGTTCTTC.

This chain uses TRBV30 with TRBJ1-4; 8 bases line up with TRBD1. J lost 7 bases, V lost 2 bases, and 9 bases had no gene match. In germline, CDR1 is GTSNPN, CDR2 SVGIG (reference sequence). The CDR3 loop spans 15 amino acids. The CDR3 loop reads CAWSRITQGGEKLFF. In DNA, the CDR3 is TGTGCCTGGAGTCGAATCACACAGGGGGGTGAAAAACTGTTTTTT.

This rearrangement joins TRBV7-9 to TRBJ2-7, with a possible D match to TRBD1 (5 bases). Germline lookup yields CDR1 SEHNR and CDR2 FQNEAQ (reference sequence). Trimming removed 5 bases at V and 1 base at J, with 12 bases between. The CDR3 runs to 14 residues. The CDR3 region has the DNA TGTGCCAGCAGCCCAGGTGACAGTTCCTACGAGCAGTACTTC. This sequence encodes CASSPGDSSYEQYF.